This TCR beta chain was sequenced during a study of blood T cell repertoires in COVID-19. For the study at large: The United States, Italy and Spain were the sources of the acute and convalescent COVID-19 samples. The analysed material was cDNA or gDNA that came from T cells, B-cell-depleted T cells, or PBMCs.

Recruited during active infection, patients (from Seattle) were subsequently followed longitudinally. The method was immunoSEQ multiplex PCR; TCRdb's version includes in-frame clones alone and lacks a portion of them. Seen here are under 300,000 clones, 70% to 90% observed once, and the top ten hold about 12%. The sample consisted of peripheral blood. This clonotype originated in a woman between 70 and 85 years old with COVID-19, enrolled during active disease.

The CDR3 loop is CSAVMNTEAFF. CDR3 coding DNA: TGCAGTGCCGTAATGAACACTGAAGCTTTCTTT. The chain joins TRBV20-1 to TRBJ1-1; D uncertain. Germline V lookup: CDR1 DFQATT, CDR2 SNEGSKA (reference sequence). The CDR3 extends over 11 amino acids. V dropped 6 bases and J dropped 0 bases, with 5 bases sitting between them.